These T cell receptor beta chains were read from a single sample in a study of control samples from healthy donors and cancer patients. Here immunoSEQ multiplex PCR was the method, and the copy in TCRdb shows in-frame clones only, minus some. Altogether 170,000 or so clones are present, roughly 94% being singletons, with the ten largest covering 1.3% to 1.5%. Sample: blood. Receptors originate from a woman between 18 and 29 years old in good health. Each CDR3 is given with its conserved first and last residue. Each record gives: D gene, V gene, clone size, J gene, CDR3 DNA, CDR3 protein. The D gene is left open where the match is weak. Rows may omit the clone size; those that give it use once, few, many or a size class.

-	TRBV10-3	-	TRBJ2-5	TGTGCCATCAGTGAAGAATACAAGCTTCAGGAGACCCAGTACTTC	CAISEEYKLQETQYF
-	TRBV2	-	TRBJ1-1	TGTGCCAGCACCTCGAGGGCAGGGAACACTGAAGCTTTCTTT	CASTSRAGNTEAFF
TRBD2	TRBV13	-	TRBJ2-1	TGTGCCAGCAGCTCGGGACTAGCGGGGCCCTACAATGAGCAGTTCTTC	CASSSGLAGPYNEQFF
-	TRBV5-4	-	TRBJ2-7	TGTGCCAGCAGCTCGGAAAGCCCTCGAATTCCGACCGAGCAGTACTTC	CASSSESPRIPTEQYF
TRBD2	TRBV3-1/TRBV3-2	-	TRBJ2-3	TGTGCCAGCAGCACCCTAGCGGGGACTAGCACAGATACGCAGTATTTT	CASSTLAGTSTDTQYF
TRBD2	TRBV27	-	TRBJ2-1	TGTGCCAGCAGTCCCGGGACTAGAGGGGATGAGCAGTTCTTC	CASSPGTRGDEQFF
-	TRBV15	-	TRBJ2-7	TGTGCCACCAGCAGAGATCGAGACAGGACCTACGAGCAGTACTTC	CATSRDRDRTYEQYF
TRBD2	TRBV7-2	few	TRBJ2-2	TGTGCCAGCGCAGGTGGGGCGGGAGCCGGGGAGCTGTTTTTT	CASAGGAGAGELFF
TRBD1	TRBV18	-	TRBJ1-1	TGTGCCAGCTCACCATACTACACCGGGACAGAGAACACTGAAGCTTTCTTT	CASSPYYTGTENTEAFF
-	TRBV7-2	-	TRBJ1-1	TGTGCCAGCAGCTTTTTCGCGGGGGACACTGAAGCTTTCTTT	CASSFFAGDTEAFF
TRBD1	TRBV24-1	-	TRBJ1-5	TGTGCCACCAGTGATTCGAGGGGGCCCGACAATCAGCCCCAGCATTTT	CATSDSRGPDNQPQHF
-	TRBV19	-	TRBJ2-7	TGTGCCAGTAGTATAGGAGGAGTTCAGTCCTACGAGCAGTACTTC	CASSIGGVQSYEQYF
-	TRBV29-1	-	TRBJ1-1	TGCAGCGCGCGACAGGCCGCGCAAGTCACTGAAGCTTTCTTT	CSARQAAQVTEAFF
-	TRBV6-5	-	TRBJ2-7	TGTGCCAGCACCCGGGGTAGTAACTACGAGCAGTACTTC	CASTRGSNYEQYF
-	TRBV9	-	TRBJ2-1	TGTGCCAGCAGTGTAGAAGCGGCGAGCTCCTACAATGAGCAGTTCTTC	CASSVEAASSYNEQFF
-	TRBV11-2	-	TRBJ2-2	TGTGCCAGCAGCGAGGACTTGACCGGGGAGCTGTTTTTT	CASSEDLTGELFF
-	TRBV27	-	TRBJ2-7	TGTGCCTCTGGACTAAAAAGTTACGAGCAGTACTTC	CASGLKSYEQYF
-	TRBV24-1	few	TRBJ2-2	TGTGCCACCAGTGATTCAGGAAGGGGGATCACCGGGGAGCTGTTTTTT	CATSDSGRGITGELFF
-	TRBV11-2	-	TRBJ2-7	TGTGCCAGCAGTCTCCCGTTAACTAGCTGGGACGAGCAGTACTTC	CASSLPLTSWDEQYF
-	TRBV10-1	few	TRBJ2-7	TGCGCCAGCAGCCAGGCTTTTGGAACCTACGAGCAGTACTTC	CASSQAFGTYEQYF
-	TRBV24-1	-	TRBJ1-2	TGTGCCACCAGTGATCCCTGGGGGGGCTACACCTTC	CATSDPWGGYTF
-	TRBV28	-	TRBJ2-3	TGTGCCAGCGGGGGCAGGTCTACGCAGTATTTT	CASGGRSTQYF
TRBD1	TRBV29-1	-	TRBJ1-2	TGCAGCGTTCGACAGGGGAGCTATGGCTACACCTTC	CSVRQGSYGYTF
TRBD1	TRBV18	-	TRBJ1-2	TGTGCCAGCTCATCCTCCGTGGGACAGGGGGTGATTAACTATGGCTACACCTTC	CASSSSVGQGVINYGYTF
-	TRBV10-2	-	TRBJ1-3	TGCGCCAGCAGCGAACAGCCCCTCTCTGGAAACACCATATATTTT	CASSEQPLSGNTIYF